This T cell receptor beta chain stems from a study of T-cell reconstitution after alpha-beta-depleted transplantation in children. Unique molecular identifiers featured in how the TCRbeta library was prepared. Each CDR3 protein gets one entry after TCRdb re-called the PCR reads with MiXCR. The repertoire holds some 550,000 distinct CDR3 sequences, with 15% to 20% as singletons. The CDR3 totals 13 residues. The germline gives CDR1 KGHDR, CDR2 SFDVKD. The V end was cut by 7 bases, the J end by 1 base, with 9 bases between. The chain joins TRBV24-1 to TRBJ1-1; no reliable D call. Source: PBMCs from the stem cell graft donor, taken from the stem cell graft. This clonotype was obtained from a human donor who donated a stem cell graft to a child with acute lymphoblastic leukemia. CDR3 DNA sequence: TGTGCCACCAGAAGAAACGCGAACACTGAAGCTTTCTTT. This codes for CATRRNANTEAFF.